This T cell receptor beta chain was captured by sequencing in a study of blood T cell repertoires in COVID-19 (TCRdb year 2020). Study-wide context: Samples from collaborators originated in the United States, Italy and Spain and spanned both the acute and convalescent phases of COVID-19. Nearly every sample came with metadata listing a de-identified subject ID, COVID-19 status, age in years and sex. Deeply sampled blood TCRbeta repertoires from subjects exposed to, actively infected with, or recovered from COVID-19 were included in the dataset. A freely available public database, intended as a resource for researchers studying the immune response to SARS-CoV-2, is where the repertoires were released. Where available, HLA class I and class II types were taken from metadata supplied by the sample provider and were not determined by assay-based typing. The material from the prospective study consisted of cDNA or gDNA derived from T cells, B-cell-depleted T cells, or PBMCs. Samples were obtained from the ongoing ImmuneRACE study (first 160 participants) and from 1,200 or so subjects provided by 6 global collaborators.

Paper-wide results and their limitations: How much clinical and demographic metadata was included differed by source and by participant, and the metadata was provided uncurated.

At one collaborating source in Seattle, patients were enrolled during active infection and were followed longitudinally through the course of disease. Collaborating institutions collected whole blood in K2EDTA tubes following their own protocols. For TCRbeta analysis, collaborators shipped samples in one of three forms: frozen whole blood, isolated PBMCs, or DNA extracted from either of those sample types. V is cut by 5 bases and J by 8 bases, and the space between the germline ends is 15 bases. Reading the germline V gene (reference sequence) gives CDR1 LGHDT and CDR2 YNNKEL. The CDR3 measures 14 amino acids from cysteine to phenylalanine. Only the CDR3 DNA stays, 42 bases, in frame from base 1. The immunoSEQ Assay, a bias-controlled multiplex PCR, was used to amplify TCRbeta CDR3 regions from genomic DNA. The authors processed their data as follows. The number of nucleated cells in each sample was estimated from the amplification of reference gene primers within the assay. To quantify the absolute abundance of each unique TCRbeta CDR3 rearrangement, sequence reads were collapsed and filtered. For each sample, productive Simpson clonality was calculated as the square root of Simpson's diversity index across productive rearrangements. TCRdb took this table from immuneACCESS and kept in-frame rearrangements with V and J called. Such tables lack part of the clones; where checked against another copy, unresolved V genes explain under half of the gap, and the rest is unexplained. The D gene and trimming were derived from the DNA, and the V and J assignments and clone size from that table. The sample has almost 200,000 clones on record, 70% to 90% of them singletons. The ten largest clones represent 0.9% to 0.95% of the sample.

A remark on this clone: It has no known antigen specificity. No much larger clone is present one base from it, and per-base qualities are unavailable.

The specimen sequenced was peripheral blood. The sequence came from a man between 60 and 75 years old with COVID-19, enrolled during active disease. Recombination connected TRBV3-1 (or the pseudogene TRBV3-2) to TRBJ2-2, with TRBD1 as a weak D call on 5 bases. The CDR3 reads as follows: CASSETGRQGELFF. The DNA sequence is TGTGCCAGCAGCGAAACAGGTCGTCAAGGGGAGCTGTTTTTT.